What follows is one T cell receptor beta chain and its context. The source of the sample is a study of cytomegalovirus exposure and HLA in healthy donors. The germline CDR1 and CDR2 sequences are MNHNY and SVGAGI (reference sequence). The V and J ends lost 6 bases and 4 bases respectively, with 15 bases between them. The CDR3 consists of 14 residues. Primers: 60 Vbeta forward and 13 Jbeta reverse. Sequencing used immunoSEQ multiplex PCR; TCRdb keeps in-frame clones, though not all of them. Counted here are under 200,000 clones, 70% to 90% occurring once; the ten biggest clones make up around 0.93%. The clonotype originates from a woman in her 30s in good health and CMV-seronegative. V is TRBV6-6 and J is TRBJ1-2; D possibly corresponds to TRBD1 (5 bases). Sequenced material: PBMCs. CDR3 coding DNA: TGTGCCAGCAGCCCCCTAGGGGCTACCTATGGCTACACCTTC. This translates into CASSPLGATYGYTF.